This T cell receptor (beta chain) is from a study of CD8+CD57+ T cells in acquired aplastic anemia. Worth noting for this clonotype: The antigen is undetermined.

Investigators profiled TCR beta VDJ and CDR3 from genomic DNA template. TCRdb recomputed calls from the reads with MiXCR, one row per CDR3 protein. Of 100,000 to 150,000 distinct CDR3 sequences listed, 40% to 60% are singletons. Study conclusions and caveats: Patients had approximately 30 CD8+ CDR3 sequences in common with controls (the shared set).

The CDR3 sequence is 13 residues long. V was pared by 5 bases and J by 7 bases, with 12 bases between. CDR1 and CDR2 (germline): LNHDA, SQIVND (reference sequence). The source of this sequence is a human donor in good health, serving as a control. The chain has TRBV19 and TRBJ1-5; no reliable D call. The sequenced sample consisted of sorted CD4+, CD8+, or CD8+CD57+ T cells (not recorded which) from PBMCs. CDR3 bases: TGTGCCAGTAGTGTGGACGGCTGGCAGCCCCAGCATTTT. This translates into CASSVDGWQPQHF.